The clone carrying this TCR beta chain was seen just once. Naive CD8 cells, CD45RO-negative and positively selected for CCR7, excluded terminally differentiated effector memory CD45RA+ cells. Donors had no recently reported acute infections or vaccinations and were HIV-negative. This specimen comes from a study of shared clonotypes between healthy human individuals. Study-wide background: Donors, aged 18 to 49, were a couple of women and three men.

Trimming pared 3 bases from V and 10 bases from J, leaving 20 bases between. CDR3 size: 15 residues. The germline CDR1 and CDR2 sequences are SGDLS and YYNGEE. Clones were read by immunoSEQ multiplex PCR, and TCRdb kept only the in-frame ones, dropping some. The table shows fewer than 700,000 clones, with 95% occurring only once. Sequenced sample: naive CD8+ T cells sorted from blood. The TCR originated in a woman aged 25 to 39 in good health. The chain carries TRBV9 and TRBJ1-3; possibly TRBD1 for D (5 bases). The CDR3 sequence is CASSAGWQGAPTIYF. CDR3 nucleotides: TGTGCCAGCAGCGCTGGGTGGCAGGGCGCACCTACCATATATTTT.